Below, 29 T cell receptor beta chains from the same sample are listed, as sequenced in a study of blood T cell repertoires in COVID-19. The table came from immunoSEQ multiplex PCR; TCRdb's copy has only in-frame clones and leaves some out. The profile covers some 74,000 clones, with approximately 81% appearing a single time and 4.8% taken by the ten largest. Sequencing was performed on peripheral blood. These receptors were collected from a woman at least 80 years old with active or convalescent COVID-19.

V is TRBV3-1 (or the pseudogene TRBV3-2) and J is TRBJ2-7; the match to TRBD2 covers 7 bases. V was clipped by 5 bases and J by 8 bases; unmatched bases: 3. CDR3 length: 11 amino acids. CDR1 LGHDT and CDR2 YNNKEL come from the germline V gene (reference sequence). The CDR3 protein is CASSYGGKQYF. CDR3 coding DNA: TGTGCCAGCAGCTACGGGGGGAAGCAGTACTTC.

The chain joins TRBV19 to TRBJ1-2; D ambiguous. The germline V and J ends were trimmed by 8 bases and 0 bases, with 16 bases remaining between them. The CDR3 length is 15 residues. Germline V gene sequence: CDR1 LNHDA, CDR2 SQIVND (reference sequence). The CDR3 DNA follows: TGTGCCAGTTGGGCCCAAGGCAACACTAACTATGGCTACACCTTC. Amino acids: CASWAQGNTNYGYTF.

CDR3 residues: CASSGGGRQETQYF. Here the CDR3 DNA reads TGTGCCAGCTCAGGGGGAGGACGACAAGAGACCCAGTACTTC. V usage is TRBV6-5 and J usage is TRBJ2-5, with D tentatively TRBD1 (7 bases). In germline, CDR1 is MNHEY, CDR2 SVGAGI. V was cut by 8 bases and J by 2 bases, with 15 bases left in between. This CDR3 spans 14 amino acids.

V gene TRBV4-3 combines with J gene TRBJ1-3; TRBD1 aligns across 10 bases. The V and J ends lost 4 bases and 0 bases, in that order; junction bases with no gene match: 3. The CDR3 sequence is 16 residues long. Germline V gene sequence: CDR1 LGHNA, CDR2 YSLEER. CDR3 region: CASSRGTGDSGNTIYF. As DNA, the CDR3 is TGCGCCAGCAGCCGCGGGACAGGGGACTCTGGAAACACCATATATTTT.

V is TRBV5-6 and J is TRBJ2-7, with TRBD2 matching 7 bases. In germline, CDR1 is SGHDT, CDR2 YYEEEE. This CDR3 spans 18 amino acids. V was pared by 2 bases and J by 5 bases, with 19 bases of the junction left unmatched. CDR3 in amino acids: CASSFRVFLGEGTHEQYF. In DNA form, the CDR3 reads TGTGCCAGCAGCTTTCGGGTTTTCTTGGGGGAGGGCACTCACGAGCAGTACTTC.

V usage is TRBV7-9 and J usage is TRBJ2-5, with 7 bases lining up with TRBD2. This CDR3 is 17 amino acids long. V trimming: 5 bases; J trimming: 2 bases; junction bases outside the gene matches: 14. CDR1 and CDR2 (germline): SEHNR, FQNEAQ (reference sequence). Here the CDR3 reads CASSTQKRGSVQETQYF. CDR3 DNA sequence: TGTGCCAGCAGCACCCAAAAGCGGGGATCGGTTCAAGAGACCCAGTACTTC.

This clone was detected a few times. The V and J genes are TRBV2 and TRBJ2-7; D is ambiguous. Germline V gene lookup returns CDR1 SNHLY and CDR2 FYNNEI. The CDR3 runs to 11 residues. Trimming removed 6 bases at V and 3 bases at J, with 6 bases between. DNA of the CDR3: TGTGCCAGCAGGTGGAGCTACGAGCAGTACTTC. Translation gives CASRWSYEQYF.

J is TRBJ2-2 and V is TRBV7-3, with TRBD2 as a possible D gene (6 bases). The V gene lost 5 bases and the J gene lost 6 bases, with 13 bases spanning the gap. This CDR3 has 14 residues. From germline, CDR1 is SGHTA and CDR2 FQGTGA. The CDR3 region has the DNA TGTGCCAGCAGCCGGGACGGGGACTCCGGGGAGCTGTTTTTT. Translated, it gives CASSRDGDSGELFF.

The chain combines TRBV19 with TRBJ2-7; possible D gene TRBD2, 5 bases. This CDR3 is 14 amino acids long. CDR1 and CDR2 from the germline V gene are LNHDA and SQIVND (reference sequence). Between the trimmed V and J ends, which lost 5 bases and 2 bases, there was a span of 13 bases. For the CDR3, the DNA is TGTGCCAGTAGTGGGAGATTAGGTACCTACGAGCAGTACTTC. Protein: CASSGRLGTYEQYF.

The rearrangement joins TRBV5-1 to TRBJ1-2; TRBD1 matches at 8 bases. Germline CDR1 is SGHRS and CDR2 is YFSETQ. CDR3 length: 13 amino acids. V shed 9 bases, J shed 6 bases, and the junction held 10 bases outside the gene matches. CDR3 in DNA: TGCGCCACCGGACAGGGCGGCCTCGATGGCTACACCTTC. Protein: CATGQGGLDGYTF.

This chain links TRBV7-2 with TRBJ2-2, with 9 bases fitting TRBD2. V gave up 5 bases and J gave up 6 bases; unmatched junction bases: 10. From germline, CDR1 is SGHTA and CDR2 FQGNSA. The CDR3 has 16 residues. CDR3 coding DNA: TGTGCCAGCAGCAGAAGAGGTAGCGGGAGTTCCGGGGAGCTGTTTTTT. This codes for CASSRRGSGSSGELFF. The complete variable domain, with remaining parts taken from reference TRBV7-2 and TRBJ2-2, reads GAGVSQSPSNKVTEKGKDVELRCDPISGHTALYWYRQSLGQGLEFLIYFQGNSAPDKSGLPSDRFSAERTGGSVSTLTIQRTQQEDSAVYLCASSRRGSGSSGELFFGEGSRLTVL.

V usage is TRBV5-1 and J usage is TRBJ2-3, with TRBD2 as a possible D gene (6 bases). V lost 4 bases and J lost 3, with 12 bases in between. The CDR3 covers 14 residues. CDR1 and CDR2 (germline): SGHRS, YFSETQ. For the CDR3, the DNA is TGCGCCAGCAGCCCTCGGGACTCTACAGATACGCAGTATTTT. Translating gives CASSPRDSTDTQYF.

The J gene is TRBJ2-7, the V gene TRBV28; weak D call: TRBD2 (6 bases). The CDR3 is made up of 14 amino acids. Germline CDR1 and CDR2: MDHEN and SYDVKM. V was trimmed by 6 bases and J by 7 bases, leaving 19 bases between them. The CDR3, as DNA: TGTGCCAGCAGCGCCGGGACTTCAACCTGGGAGCAGTACTTC. Amino acids: CASSAGTSTWEQYF.

The chain employs TRBV2 and TRBJ2-5; tentative D call: TRBD2 (6 bases). CDR1 SNHLY and CDR2 FYNNEI come from the germline V gene. V was clipped by 6 bases and J by 5 bases, with 19 bases between them. The length of the CDR3 is 15 residues. The CDR3: CASSGPGLQGETQYF. The CDR3 region has the DNA TGTGCCAGCAGCGGGCCGGGACTGCAAGGGGAGACCCAGTACTTC.

With respect to this clone: One end of the junction fails to match germline, which may point to a read error. The V and J genes are TRBV29-1 and TRBJ1-1; no clear D. Germline lookup yields CDR1 SQVTM and CDR2 ANQGSEA. The CDR3 covers 13 residues. In DNA form, the CDR3 reads TGCAGCGTCGAAGGACTGATGAACACTGAAGCTTTCTTT. Its protein product is CSVEGLMNTEAFF.

This clone was seen more than once but under ten times. The chain recombines TRBV2 with TRBJ1-1, with D perhaps TRBD1 (5 bases). V was shortened by 2 bases and J by 0 bases, with 10 bases between the two germline ends. The CDR3 covers 15 residues. Germline V gene lookup returns CDR1 SNHLY and CDR2 FYNNEI. CDR3 protein: CASSEREGLNTEAFF. The DNA for the CDR3 is TGTGCCAGCAGTGAAAGGGAGGGGTTGAACACTGAAGCTTTCTTT.

The table lists this clone with a few counts. The rearrangement joins TRBV10-3 to TRBJ2-1, with D possibly matching TRBD2 (6 bases). Germline loops: CDR1 ENHRY, CDR2 SYGVKD. Trimming stripped 0 bases from V and 1 base from J, with 10 bases between. The CDR3 consists of 16 residues. CDR3 sequence reads: CAISESISGSYNEQFF. As DNA, the CDR3 is TGTGCCATCAGTGAGTCGATTAGCGGATCCTACAATGAGCAGTTCTTC.

The chain uses TRBV5-1 and TRBJ2-3; the match to TRBD1 covers 9 bases. The CDR3 totals 14 residues. The germline V gene has CDR1 SGHRS and CDR2 YFSETQ. V lost 2 bases, J lost 2 bases, and 0 bases stayed unmatched. CDR3 sequence (DNA): TGCGCCAGCAGCTTACAGGGGGCCACAGATACGCAGTATTTT. It is translated as CASSLQGATDTQYF.

This clone was detected a few times. The chain employs TRBV5-4 and TRBJ1-3; D unresolved. The CDR3 runs 13 residues. In germline, CDR1 is SGHNT, CDR2 YYREEE (reference sequence). Trimming removed 0 bases from V and 4 bases from J, with 5 bases in between. The CDR3 reads CASSLDRGNTIYF. The CDR3 DNA reads TGTGCCAGCAGCTTGGACAGAGGAAACACCATATATTTT.

The chain has TRBV2 and TRBJ2-7, with 9 bases that match TRBD2. The germline gives CDR1 SNHLY, CDR2 FYNNEI. V was clipped by 5 bases and J by 2 bases; unmatched bases: 7. The CDR3 sequence is 15 residues long. In DNA, the CDR3 is TGTGCCAGCAGTCGGGAGCGGGGGGAAACCTACGAGCAGTACTTC. Its translation: CASSRERGETYEQYF.

The chain is built from TRBV27 and TRBJ2-5, with D possibly matching TRBD2 (6 bases). Trimming took 5 bases from V and 2 from J, leaving 12 bases between them. CDR3 length equals 14 residues. The germline V gene has CDR1 MNHEY and CDR2 SMNVEV (reference sequence). The CDR3 region is CASSRWRGQETQYF. CDR3 nucleotide sequence: TGTGCCAGCAGTCGCTGGAGGGGACAAGAGACCCAGTACTTC.

The chain is built from TRBV18 and TRBJ1-6, with 8 nucleotides matching TRBD1. V was pared by 4 bases and J by 7 bases, with 3 bases of the junction left unmatched. Germline V lookup: CDR1 KGHSH, CDR2 LQKENI. The CDR3 sequence is 14 residues long. CDR3 bases: TGTGCCAGCTCACGGACAGGGAACAATTCACCCCTCCACTTT. Amino acid sequence: CASSRTGNNSPLHF.

This chain connects TRBV12-5 to TRBJ1-1; 7 bases align to TRBD1. Per germline, CDR1 LGHNT and CDR2 FRNRAP. CDR3 length equals 14 residues. The ends lost 6 bases at V and 4 bases at J; junction bases unmatched: 8. The DNA of the CDR3 is TGTGCTAGTGGAATGACAGGGCCGATCACTGAAGCTTTCTTT. It codes for CASGMTGPITEAFF.

The chain links TRBV7-9 to TRBJ2-3, with D possibly matching TRBD2 (5 bases). This CDR3 has 13 residues. V was shortened by 0 bases and J by 6 bases, with 7 bases between the two germline ends. Germline V gene data show CDR1 as SEHNR and CDR2 as FQNEAQ (reference sequence). The CDR3 is CASSLASGDTQYF. The CDR3 nucleotides are TGTGCCAGCAGCTTAGCGTCGGGGGATACGCAGTATTTT.

The chain recombines TRBV29-1 with TRBJ1-4, with TRBD1 matching over 9 bases. The V gene end was trimmed by 5 bases and the J gene end by 11 bases; junction bases not matched to a gene: 12. CDR1 is SQVTM, CDR2 ANQGSEA, per germline. The CDR3 covers 14 residues. CDR3 loop: CSVMTGTGRSKLFF. CDR3 DNA sequence: TGCAGCGTTATGACCGGGACAGGGAGGTCGAAACTGTTTTTT.

The chain couples TRBV7-2 to TRBJ2-7; perhaps TRBD2 as D (6 bases). Trimming took off 1 base at V and 0 bases at J, with 13 bases between the two ends. Per the germline V gene, CDR1 is SGHTA and CDR2 is FQGNSA. This CDR3 is built from 16 residues. As DNA, the CDR3 is TGTGCCAGCAGCTTAGGCCATGGGGGGAGCTCCTACGAGCAGTACTTC. It is translated as CASSLGHGGSSYEQYF. Supplemented by reference TRBV7-2 and TRBJ2-7, the full variable domain reads GAGVSQSPSNKVTEKGKDVELRCDPISGHTALYWYRQSLGQGLEFLIYFQGNSAPDKSGLPSDRFSAERTGGSVSTLTIQRTQQEDSAVYLCASSLGHGGSSYEQYFGPGTRLTVT.

V usage is TRBV7-2 and J usage is TRBJ2-2; the match to TRBD1 covers 10 bases. The CDR3 consists of 15 residues. The ends lost 5 bases at V and 7 bases at J; junction bases unmatched: 7. Germline V gene lookup returns CDR1 SGHTA and CDR2 FQGNSA. The CDR3 coding sequence is TGTGCCAGCAGCCTGACAGGGGGCGTCGACGGGGAGCTGTTTTTT. Its protein product is CASSLTGGVDGELFF.

This chain joins TRBV28 and TRBJ2-6, with D perhaps matching TRBD1 (6 bases). This CDR3 is 19 amino acids long. Trimming removed 8 bases at V and 0 bases at J, with 23 bases between. Germline V gene lookup returns CDR1 MDHEN and CDR2 SYDVKM. In DNA form, the CDR3 reads TGTGCCAGCGGCGACAGGTGGCTCGCTGCATTCTCTGGGGCCAACGTCCTGACTTTC. This encodes CASGDRWLAAFSGANVLTF.

The gene calls are TRBV27 and TRBJ2-2; no definite D call. CDR1 and CDR2 (germline): MNHEY, SMNVEV (reference sequence). V lost 3 bases and J 4 bases, leaving 18 bases between the germline ends. This CDR3 has 17 amino acids. The CDR3 coding sequence is TGTGCCAGCAGTTTGGGCCTATTCATGATGGGCACCGGGGAGCTGTTTTTT. It translates to CASSLGLFMMGTGELFF.